By share, the clone carrying this TCR beta chain counts as medium-sized. Its target is unknown. The data are from a study of T cell repertoires in aging, cancer and after chemotherapy. For the study at large: Around 10 million TCR reads were in the whole dataset.

Rearranged V-D-J TRB sequences were amplified with a mixed TRB-A/B primer pool. TCRdb re-derived calls from the multiplex PCR reads in MiXCR, one entry per CDR3 protein. Among approximately 9,000 distinct CDR3 sequences listed, about 25% were seen once. The CDR3 runs to 16 residues. Trimming stripped 2 bases from V and 0 bases from J, with 10 bases between. Germline lookup yields CDR1 MNHEY and CDR2 SVGAGI. Findings and limits, study-wide: In cancer patients, declining TCR diversity with age involved lost richness and lost evenness.

The template was genomic DNA from peripheral blood, not RNA. The sample comprised blood. V and J are TRBV6-5 and TRBJ2-2; D is possibly TRBD2 (5 bases). This clonotype was obtained from a human donor with a blood cancer. Written as DNA, the CDR3 is TGTGCCAGCAGTTACGGGCCAGCGGCGAACACCGGGGAGCTGTTTTTT. This translates into CASSYGPAANTGELFF.